This T cell receptor (beta chain) derives from a study of T cell responses to AZD1222 COVID-19 vaccine. Notes on the study in general: Targeting of unmutated variant regions was reportedly seen in nearly half of spike-specific TCRs.

As concerns this clone: What it binds is not known.

Germline CDR1 and CDR2: SGHVS and FNYEAQ. V lost 3 bases to trimming and J lost 2 bases; unmatched junction nucleotides: 5. The CDR3 sequence is 15 residues long. Measured with immunoSEQ multiplex PCR; TCRdb has only the in-frame clones, and not every one. The data contain 100,000 to 150,000 clones, roughly 85% of them singletons. The chain couples TRBV7-6 to TRBJ2-7; the match to TRBD2 covers 9 bases. This TCR derives from an adult who received the AZD1222 COVID-19 vaccine. This sample comprised peripheral blood, obtained 28 days after the second AZD1222 dose. This chain's CDR3 is CASSLSGGLPYEQYF. CDR3 coding DNA: TGTGCCAGCAGCTTGAGCGGGGGGCTTCCCTACGAGCAGTACTTC.